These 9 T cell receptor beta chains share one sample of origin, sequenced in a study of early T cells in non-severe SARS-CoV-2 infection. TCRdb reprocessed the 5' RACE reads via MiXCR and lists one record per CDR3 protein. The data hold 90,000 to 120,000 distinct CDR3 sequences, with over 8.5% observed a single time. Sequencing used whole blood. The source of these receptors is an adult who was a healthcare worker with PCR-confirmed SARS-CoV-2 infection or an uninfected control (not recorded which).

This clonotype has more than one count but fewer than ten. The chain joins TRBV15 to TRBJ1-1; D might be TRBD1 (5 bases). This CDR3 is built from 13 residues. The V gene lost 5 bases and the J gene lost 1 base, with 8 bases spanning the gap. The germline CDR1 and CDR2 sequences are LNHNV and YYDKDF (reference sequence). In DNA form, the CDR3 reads TGTGCCACCAGCCGGACACCGAACACTGAAGCTTTCTTT. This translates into CATSRTPNTEAFF.

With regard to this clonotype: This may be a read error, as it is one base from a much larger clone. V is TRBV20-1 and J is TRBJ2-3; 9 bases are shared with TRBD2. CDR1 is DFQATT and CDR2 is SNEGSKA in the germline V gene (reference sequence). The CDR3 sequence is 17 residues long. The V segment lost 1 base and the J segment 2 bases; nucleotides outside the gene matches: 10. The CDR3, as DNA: TGCAGTGCTAGAGGGCCGCGGGGGGGGAAGGACACAGATACGCAGTATTTT. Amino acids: CSARGPRGGKDTDTQYF.

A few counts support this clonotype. The CDR3 DNA sequence: TGTGCCAGCAGCTTAGCGCGGGACAGGCGCTCTGAGACCCAGTACTTC. It codes for CASSLARDRRSETQYF. The chain couples TRBV7-9 to TRBJ2-5; 8 bases are shared with TRBD1. This CDR3 is 16 amino acids long. Germline CDR1 and CDR2: SEHNR and FQNEAQ (reference sequence). Germline trimming cut 0 bases from V and 5 bases from J; bases unmatched to any gene: 8.

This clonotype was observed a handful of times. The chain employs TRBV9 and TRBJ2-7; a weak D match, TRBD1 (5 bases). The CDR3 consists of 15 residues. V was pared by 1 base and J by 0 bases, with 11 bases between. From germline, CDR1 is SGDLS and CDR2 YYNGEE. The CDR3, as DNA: TGTGCCAGCAGCGTACACCCAGGGAACTCCTACGAGCAGTACTTC. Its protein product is CASSVHPGNSYEQYF.

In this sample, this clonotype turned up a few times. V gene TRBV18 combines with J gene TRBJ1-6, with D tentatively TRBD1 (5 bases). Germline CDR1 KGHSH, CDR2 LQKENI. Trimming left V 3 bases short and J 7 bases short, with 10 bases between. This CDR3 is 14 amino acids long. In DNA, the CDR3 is TGTGCCAGCTCACCGAAATCAGGGAATTCACCCCTCCACTTT. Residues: CASSPKSGNSPLHF.

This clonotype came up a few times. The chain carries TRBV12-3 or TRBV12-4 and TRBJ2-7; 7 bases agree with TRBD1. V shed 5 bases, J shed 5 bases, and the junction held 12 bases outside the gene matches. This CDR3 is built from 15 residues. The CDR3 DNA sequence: TGTGCCAGCAGTCGACAGGGTTTAGGCCGGGACGAGCAGTACTTC. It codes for CASSRQGLGRDEQYF.

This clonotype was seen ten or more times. The CDR3 nucleotides read TGCAGTTCGACGGGTAGCTATGGCTACACCTTC. Its translation is CSSTGSYGYTF. The chain has TRBV20-1 and TRBJ1-2; no firm D call. The CDR3 runs to 11 residues. V lost 8 bases, J lost 4 bases, and 11 bases lay in between. Germline-derived CDR1 and CDR2 are DFQATT and SNEGSKA (reference sequence).

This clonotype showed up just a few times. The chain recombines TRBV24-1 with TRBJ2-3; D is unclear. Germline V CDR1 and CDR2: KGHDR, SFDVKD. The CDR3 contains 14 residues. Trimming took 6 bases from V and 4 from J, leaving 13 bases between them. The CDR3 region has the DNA TGTGCCACCAGTCGGGCGTTCGGCGCAGATACGCAGTATTTT. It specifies CATSRAFGADTQYF.

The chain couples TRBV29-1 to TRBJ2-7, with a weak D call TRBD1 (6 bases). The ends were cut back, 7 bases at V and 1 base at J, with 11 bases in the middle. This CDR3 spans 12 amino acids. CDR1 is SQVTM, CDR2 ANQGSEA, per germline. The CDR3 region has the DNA TGCAGCGCCATGACAGGATCCTACGAGCAGTACTTC. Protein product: CSAMTGSYEQYF.